In this sample, the clone carrying this TCR beta chain turned up once. The data were taken from a study of blood T cell repertoires in COVID-19. The CDR3 consists of 17 residues. Authors' data handling: Nucleated cell counts were estimated from reference gene primer amplification. Sequenced by immunoSEQ multiplex PCR; TCRdb stores in-frame clones only, minus some. V and J calls and clone size come straight from that table; D and trimming were deduced from the DNA. Of about 180,000 clones listed, roughly 87% are singletons. The source material was PBMCs or T cells enriched from blood (not recorded which). The J gene is TRBJ2-2, the V gene TRBV21-1; the D segment call TRBD1 is taken from the table without a DNA check. TRBV21-1 is a pseudogene locus. This sequence was found in a human donor with acute COVID-19. The donor label of this sample is uncertain. The CDR3 reads CASSKAERTGLTGELFF. The CDR3 nucleotides read TGTGCCAGCAGCAAAGCAGAGCGTACAGGCCTCACCGGGGAGCTGTTTTTT.